What follows describes a single T cell receptor beta chain. The T cells that were sequenced for TCR beta were CD8+ and CD4+ cells from blood. Included as multiple sclerosis controls were treatment-naive patients who had stable or active relapsing-remitting disease. This sample was taken from a study of CD8 T cells in Susac syndrome. It was with random hexamers that about 0.45 to 1 ug RNA was reverse transcribed. Via MiXCR, TCRdb re-called the immunoSEQ multiplex PCR reads, giving one row per CDR3 protein. The sample lists 180,000 or so distinct CDR3 sequences, 90% to 95% seen once, with 0.093% in the top ten. Trimming left V 1 base short and J 4 bases short, with 10 bases between. From germline, CDR1 is MNHEY and CDR2 SMNVEV (reference sequence). The CDR3 totals 14 residues.

The genes are TRBV27 and TRBJ2-5; no clear D gene. This TCR was sampled from a human donor with multiple sclerosis. Sequencing was performed on CD4+ T cells from PBMCs. CDR3 loop: CASSLWTSAETQYF. DNA of the CDR3: TGTGCCAGCAGTTTATGGACGTCGGCAGAGACCCAGTACTTC.